The 31 T cell receptor beta chains below all came from one sample that was sequenced in a study of blood T cells in healthy people across ages. A second PCR of about 6 to 12 cycles used a sample-barcoded 5' primer and a J-beta primer mix. TCRdb used MiXCR to reprocess the 5' RACE reads, holding one entry per CDR3 protein. The sample lists about 320,000 distinct CDR3 sequences, 25% to 30% occurring once. Sequencing used blood. The receptor set was obtained from a woman in her 70s in good health.

The chain carries TRBV6-2 or TRBV6-3 and TRBJ2-5; D possibly uses TRBD1 or TRBD2 (5 bases each). This CDR3 is built from 13 residues. From germline, CDR1 is MNHEY and CDR2 SVGEGT. Trimming pared 0 bases from V and 7 bases from J, leaving 9 bases between. CDR3 residues: CASSYSFGATQYF. The CDR3, as DNA: TGTGCCAGCAGTTACTCGTTCGGGGCGACCCAGTACTTC.

This clonotype was counted between two and nine times. The chain is built from TRBV7-2 and TRBJ2-1; TRBD2 agrees at 7 bases. Germline CDR1 reads SGHTA; CDR2 reads FQGNSA. The CDR3 consists of 15 residues. Trimming cost V 3 bases and J 8 bases; bases outside gene matches: 10. The CDR3 region is CASSLGLKASDEQFF. The CDR3, as DNA: TGTGCCAGCAGCTTGGGACTAAAGGCCAGTGATGAGCAGTTCTTC.

This clonotype was observed a handful of times. The genes are TRBV5-1 and TRBJ1-1; D possibly corresponds to TRBD1 (5 bases). Germline assignment: CDR1 SGHRS and CDR2 YFSETQ. The CDR3 consists of 16 residues. Trimming shortened V by 0 bases and J by 4 bases, and 16 bases separated the two germline ends. This CDR3 is CASSLASDSLATEAFF. The DNA of the CDR3 is TGCGCCAGCAGCTTGGCCAGCGACAGTTTGGCCACTGAAGCTTTCTTT.

This clonotype was seen a few times. This chain uses TRBV5-6 with TRBJ1-3; maybe TRBD1 (6 bases). The V end was cut by 6 bases, the J end by 0 bases, with 22 bases between. CDR3 size: 18 residues. Looked up from germline, CDR1 is SGHDT and CDR2 is YYEEEE. The CDR3 is CASNSLTGPLSSGNTIYF. CDR3 nucleotides: TGTGCCAGCAACTCGTTAACAGGGCCTTTATCCTCTGGAAACACCATATATTTT.

The chain links TRBV6-2 or TRBV6-3 to TRBJ1-1; 7 nucleotides match TRBD1. The V segment lost 7 bases and the J segment 1 base; nucleotides outside the gene matches: 12. CDR1 MNHEY and CDR2 SVGEGT come from the germline V gene. CDR3 length: 16 residues. The CDR3 coding sequence is TGTGCCAGCATCTTAGGGCCCAGGGGGAGGAACACTGAAGCTTTCTTT. It encodes CASILGPRGRNTEAFF.

This clonotype appeared a few times. Since a much larger clone is just one base distant, this may be a read error. The rearrangement uses TRBV12-3 or TRBV12-4 and TRBJ2-5; D gene uncertain. The CDR3 loop spans 14 amino acids. Here the CDR3 DNA reads TGTGCCGGCAGTTTTTCTGGGGTGAGAGAGACCCAGTACTTC. Amino acids: CAGSFSGVRETQYF.

The rearrangement joins TRBV7-2 to TRBJ2-5, with D possibly matching TRBD2 (6 bases). The closer fit of TRBJ2-7 to the DNA end suggests the J call may be wrong. The CDR3 is 14 residues long. Germline loops: CDR1 SGHTA, CDR2 FQGNSA. CDR3 loop: CASSFFGGSYEQYF. The CDR3 nucleotides are TGTGCCAGCAGCTTTTTTGGGGGGTCCTACGAGCAGTACTTC.

This clonotype was detected only a few times. The gene calls are TRBV20-1 and TRBJ2-5, with 7 bases fitting TRBD1. This CDR3 contains 13 residues. The germline V gene has CDR1 DFQATT and CDR2 SNEGSKA (reference sequence). Losses at the gene ends were 5 bases for V and 3 bases for J; bases not matched to a gene: 6. CDR3 sequence reads: CSALTGSKETQYF. The DNA for the CDR3 is TGCAGTGCTTTGACAGGGTCCAAAGAGACCCAGTACTTC.

J is TRBJ1-4 and V is TRBV29-1; a weak D match, TRBD1 (5 bases). The ends were cut back, 4 bases at V and 8 bases at J, with 14 bases in the middle. The CDR3 covers 13 residues. Germline CDR1 and CDR2: SQVTM and ANQGSEA. The DNA of the CDR3 is TGCAGCGTTGTGGGACGAGGTCCCGAAAAACTGTTTTTT. This translates into CSVVGRGPEKLFF.

The rearrangement links TRBV5-1 to TRBJ1-2; tentative D call: TRBD1 (5 bases). V gave up 5 bases and J gave up 8 bases, with 19 bases separating them. The germline CDR1 and CDR2 sequences are SGHRS and YFSETQ. The CDR3 is 14 amino acids. DNA for the CDR3: TGCGCCAGCAGTCCCTCGGGGGGGACGCGCGGCTACACCTTC. It specifies CASSPSGGTRGYTF. The full variable domain, rest sourced from reference TRBV5-1 and TRBJ1-2, is KAGVTQTPRYLIKTRGQQVTLSCSPISGHRSVSWYQQTPGQGLQFLFEYFSETQRNKGNFPGRFSGRQFSNSRSEMNVSTLELGDSALYLCASSPSGGTRGYTFGSGTRLTVV.

V usage is TRBV3-1 and J usage is TRBJ2-5; D might be TRBD2 (6 bases). Germline CDR1 LGHDT, CDR2 YNNKEL (reference sequence). The CDR3 runs 13 residues. The V end lost 7 bases, the J end lost 3 bases, and 12 bases lay between the germline ends. In DNA, the CDR3 is TGTGCCAGCACGCTTAGCGGTAAAGAGACCCAGTACTTC. Translated: CASTLSGKETQYF.

This clonotype was recorded many times. The rearrangement uses TRBV7-2 and TRBJ2-1; D unclear. The CDR3 runs to 12 residues. Looked up from germline, CDR1 is SGHTA and CDR2 is FQGNSA. V was trimmed by 5 bases and J by 4 bases, leaving 6 bases between them. The CDR3 coding sequence is TGTGCCAGCAGCCTGTGGTACAATGAGCAGTTCTTC. Amino acid sequence: CASSLWYNEQFF.

V usage is TRBV12-3 or TRBV12-4 and J usage is TRBJ1-2; 10 bases fit TRBD1. This CDR3 is 15 amino acids long. V lost 3 bases to trimming and J lost 8 bases; unmatched junction nucleotides: 9. The CDR3 coding sequence is TGTGCCAGCAGTTTGTCGGGACAGGGGACGAAAGGCTACACCTTC. It codes for CASSLSGQGTKGYTF.

The chain carries TRBV27 and TRBJ1-6, with a possible D match to TRBD1 (5 bases). V lost 2 bases and J lost 11, with 13 bases in between. CDR1 is MNHEY, CDR2 SMNVEV, per germline (reference sequence). The CDR3 extends over 14 amino acids. Here the CDR3 DNA reads TGTGCCAGCAGTTTAAATATGGGGGACGCACCCCTCCACTTT. This translates into CASSLNMGDAPLHF.

The rearrangement joins TRBV4-3 to TRBJ2-5; D not certain. The CDR3 is 15 amino acids. V shed 0 bases and J shed 2 bases, with 10 bases lying between them. The germline V gene has CDR1 LGHNA and CDR2 YSLEER. CDR3 in amino acids: CASSQDGTQQETQYF. The DNA for the CDR3 is TGCGCCAGCAGCCAAGATGGAACACAACAAGAGACCCAGTACTTC.

This chain joins TRBV4-3 and TRBJ2-3, with D perhaps matching TRBD2 (6 bases). This CDR3 is 15 amino acids long. Deletions cut 0 bases from V and 8 bases from J, with 15 bases between. CDR1 LGHNA and CDR2 YSLEER come from the germline V gene. The CDR3 sequence: CASSQDLLAAGTQYF. For the CDR3, the DNA is TGCGCCAGCAGCCAAGATCTACTAGCTGCTGGTACGCAGTATTTT.

This clonotype was found many times. The V gene is TRBV3-1, the J gene TRBJ2-2, with unresolved D. V was cut by 8 bases and J by 2 bases, with 12 bases left in between. The CDR3 runs 14 residues. The germline gives CDR1 LGHDT, CDR2 YNNKEL (reference sequence). The CDR3 nucleotides read TGTGCCAGCGGCCCACGACAAAACACCGGGGAGCTGTTTTTT. Residues: CASGPRQNTGELFF.

The gene calls are TRBV7-9 and TRBJ2-7; no clear D. CDR1 and CDR2 (germline): SEHNR, FQNEAQ (reference sequence). This CDR3 is 14 amino acids long. V was shortened by 2 bases and J by 5 bases, with 13 bases between the two germline ends. The CDR3 is CASSLLKGNHEQYF. CDR3 sequence (DNA): TGTGCCAGCAGCTTATTGAAGGGAAACCACGAGCAGTACTTC.

The V and J genes are TRBV29-1 and TRBJ1-2; the D is unclear. Germline lookup yields CDR1 SQVTM and CDR2 ANQGSEA. Trimming stripped 7 bases from V and 6 bases from J, with 15 bases between. The CDR3 is made up of 12 amino acids. The CDR3 nucleotides are TGCAGCGGAGTGACGGTCGCGGATGGCTACACCTTC. This sequence encodes CSGVTVADGYTF.

The chain is built from TRBV20-1 and TRBJ1-6, with TRBD1 identical over 9 bases. The germline V gene has CDR1 DFQATT and CDR2 SNEGSKA (reference sequence). The J segment lost 5 bases and the V segment lost 0 bases, leaving 5 bases of the junction unmatched. The CDR3 is made up of 16 amino acids. CDR3 coding DNA: TGCAGTGCTAGAGACCTGAGGACAGGGGATAATTCACCCCTCCACTTT. Translating it yields CSARDLRTGDNSPLHF.

The gene calls are TRBV9 and TRBJ2-6; 8 bases line up with TRBD2. Germline CDR1 is SGDLS and CDR2 is YYNGEE. With 4 bases clipped from V and 4 bases from J, the junction kept 13 bases outside the gene matches. The CDR3 totals 18 residues. CDR3 region: CASSPSGGPFLGANVLTF. In nucleotides, the CDR3 is TGTGCCAGCAGCCCGTCGGGGGGGCCCTTTCTGGGGGCCAACGTCCTGACTTTC.

The chain is built from TRBV7-2 and TRBJ2-3; TRBD2 matches at 12 bases. V shed 4 bases, J shed 4 bases, and the junction held 18 bases outside the gene matches. CDR3 length equals 20 residues. Germline V gene lookup returns CDR1 SGHTA and CDR2 FQGNSA. CDR3 DNA sequence: TGTGCCAGCAGCTCCTTACAGGGAAGACTAGCGGGAGTCGTCCCAGATACGCAGTATTTT. Translation gives CASSSLQGRLAGVVPDTQYF.

CDR3 DNA: TGTGCCAGCAGACCCGACAGAGCGAACACCGGGGAGCTGTTTTTT. It is translated as CASRPDRANTGELFF. V and J are TRBV6-2 or TRBV6-3 and TRBJ2-2; the D gene is possibly TRBD1 (5 bases). This CDR3 region has 15 residues. V lost 6 bases to trimming and J lost 0 bases, with 11 bases between them. Per germline, CDR1 MNHEY and CDR2 SVGEGT.

The chain links TRBV7-2 to TRBJ2-7, with 8 bases matching TRBD2. The length of the CDR3 is 15 residues. J was trimmed by 0 bases and V by 5 bases; bases with no gene match: 6. The germline CDR1 and CDR2 sequences are SGHTA and FQGNSA. CDR3 amino acids: CASSRSGTSSYEQYF. The CDR3 nucleotides are TGTGCCAGCAGCCGATCCGGGACTAGCTCCTACGAGCAGTACTTC.

This clonotype came up a few times. The V and J genes are TRBV28 and TRBJ1-5, with 10 bases fitting TRBD1. CDR3 length equals 14 residues. In germline, CDR1 is MDHEN, CDR2 SYDVKM. Trimming took 4 bases from V and 6 from J; bases not matched to a gene: 3. CDR3 region: CASSSTGGFQPQHF. The CDR3 bases are TGTGCCAGCAGTTCGACAGGGGGCTTTCAGCCCCAGCATTTT.

The chain employs TRBV28 and TRBJ1-2; maybe TRBD1 (5 bases). The CDR3 runs 14 residues. Trimming left V 5 bases short and J 3 bases short, with 13 bases between. Looked up from germline, CDR1 is MDHEN and CDR2 is SYDVKM. CDR3 DNA: TGTGCCAGCAGTGAGGCAGGGAGCCACTATGGCTACACCTTC. It yields the protein CASSEAGSHYGYTF.

This clonotype has more than one count but fewer than ten. V is TRBV27 and J is TRBJ2-7; 11 bases agree with TRBD2. Unmatched junction bases numbered 11, after V lost 4 bases and J lost 6 bases. CDR3 size: 16 residues. Germline V gene lookup returns CDR1 MNHEY and CDR2 SMNVEV (reference sequence). The CDR3 spells CASSWGRLAGTSEQYF. The CDR3, as DNA: TGTGCCAGCAGTTGGGGCCGACTAGCGGGAACGAGCGAGCAGTACTTC.

The chain has TRBV18 and TRBJ2-7, with D unresolved. Germline lookup yields CDR1 KGHSH and CDR2 LQKENI. V gave up 0 bases and J gave up 3 bases, with 18 bases separating them. This CDR3 region has 17 residues. CDR3 sequence (DNA): TGTGCCAGCTCACCACCGTTGGGTTCCCTCCAACGCTACGAGCAGTACTTC. Protein product: CASSPPLGSLQRYEQYF. Full variable domain (remainder filled in from reference TRBV18 and TRBJ2-7): NAGVMQNPRHLVRRRGQEARLRCSPMKGHSHVYWYRQLPEEGLKFMVYLQKENIIDESGMPKERFSAEFPKEGPSILRIQQVVRGDSAAYFCASSPPLGSLQRYEQYFGPGTRLTVT.

This clonotype came up a few times. J is TRBJ2-2 and V is TRBV6-5, with 7 bases fitting TRBD1. After removal of 6 bases from V and 2 bases from J, the junction contained 6 bases not matched to a gene. Germline CDR1 is MNHEY and CDR2 is SVGAGI. CDR3 length equals 15 residues. This CDR3 reads CASSSGTANTGELFF. CDR3 bases: TGTGCCAGCAGCTCCGGGACAGCAAACACCGGGGAGCTGTTTTTT.

The chain employs TRBV7-2 and TRBJ2-5; the D call may be TRBD1 or TRBD2 (5 bases each). The DNA end is a closer match to TRBJ2-1, so the J assignment may be wrong. CDR3 length: 14 amino acids. Per germline, CDR1 SGHTA and CDR2 FQGNSA. The DNA of the CDR3 is TGTGCCAGCACTCCAGGGACGTTGAGGGGTGAGCAGTTCTTC. Protein sequence: CASTPGTLRGEQFF.

This clonotype was observed many times. This sequence joins TRBV20-1 and TRBJ2-7; 8 bases map to TRBD1. The CDR3 length is 13 residues. Germline CDR1 reads DFQATT; CDR2 reads SNEGSKA (reference sequence). J gave up 0 bases and V 6 bases, and 4 bases lay outside the gene matches. CDR3 amino acids: CSAGGQVSYEQYF. The CDR3 region has the DNA TGCAGTGCCGGGGGACAGGTCTCCTACGAGCAGTACTTC.